This T cell receptor beta chain was captured by sequencing in a study of early T cells in non-severe SARS-CoV-2 infection. Background on the study: Sequencing of unsorted whole blood was done on bulk RNA, leaving chains unpaired.

This clonotype was detected ten times or more. The CDR3 consists of 14 residues. The V end lost 5 bases, the J end lost 5 bases, and 11 bases lay between the germline ends. Germline V lookup: CDR1 SGDLS, CDR2 YYNGEE. TCRdb reanalysed the 5' RACE reads using MiXCR and keeps one entry per CDR3 protein. The sample yields around 27,000 distinct CDR3 sequences, 2.5% to 3.5% seen once. This receptor was identified in an adult who was a healthcare worker with PCR-confirmed SARS-CoV-2 infection or an uninfected control (not recorded which). V and J are TRBV9 and TRBJ1-6; weak D call: TRBD1 (5 bases). Sequences were obtained from whole blood. The CDR3, as DNA: TGTGCCAGCAGTGAAGGGGTTAATAATTCACCCCTCCACTTT. It codes for CASSEGVNNSPLHF.